This T cell receptor beta chain was sequenced for a study of beta chain features in type 1 diabetes. In the study overall: Cell yields, gender and age were similar in healthy donors and patients.

cDNA synthesis used the whole RNA isolate, giving expressed TCRB sequences. Profiled with immunoSEQ multiplex PCR; TCRdb holds only in-frame clones, not every one. Of 200,000 to 250,000 clones listed, 25% to 30% were seen once; the top ten hold around 4%. This clone showed up just a few times. Germline assignment: CDR1 SGDLS and CDR2 YYNGEE. Trimming cost V 0 bases and J 10 bases, with 12 bases left between them. The CDR3 is 13 amino acids. This receptor was obtained from a man aged 25 to 40 in good health. The sample comprised central memory CD4+ T cells from blood. V and J are TRBV9 and TRBJ2-3; D is uncertain. Here the CDR3 reads CASSVVALSAQYF. Here the CDR3 DNA reads TGTGCCAGCAGCGTAGTAGCCCTTTCTGCGCAGTATTTT.